Listed here is a single T cell receptor (beta chain). This PCR relied on a set of 60 Vbeta primers and 13 Jbeta primers. Data came from immunoSEQ multiplex PCR; TCRdb stores just in-frame clones and leaves some out. The specimen's table records about 210,000 clones. With 3 bases removed from V and 15 bases from J, the gap between germline ends came to 19 bases. The germline V gene encodes CDR1 SGHDT and CDR2 YYEEEE. The CDR3 contains 13 residues. This specimen belongs to a study of cytomegalovirus exposure and HLA in healthy donors. V gene TRBV5-6 combines with J gene TRBJ2-1; D might be TRBD2 (6 bases). Sequencing was done on a sample of PBMCs. The origin of this receptor is a woman aged 30 to 39 in good health and CMV-seropositive. CDR3 sequence reads: CASSWRVTSSPFF. The CDR3 nucleotides are TGTGCCAGCAGCTGGCGGGTCACTAGCTCTCCGTTCTTC.